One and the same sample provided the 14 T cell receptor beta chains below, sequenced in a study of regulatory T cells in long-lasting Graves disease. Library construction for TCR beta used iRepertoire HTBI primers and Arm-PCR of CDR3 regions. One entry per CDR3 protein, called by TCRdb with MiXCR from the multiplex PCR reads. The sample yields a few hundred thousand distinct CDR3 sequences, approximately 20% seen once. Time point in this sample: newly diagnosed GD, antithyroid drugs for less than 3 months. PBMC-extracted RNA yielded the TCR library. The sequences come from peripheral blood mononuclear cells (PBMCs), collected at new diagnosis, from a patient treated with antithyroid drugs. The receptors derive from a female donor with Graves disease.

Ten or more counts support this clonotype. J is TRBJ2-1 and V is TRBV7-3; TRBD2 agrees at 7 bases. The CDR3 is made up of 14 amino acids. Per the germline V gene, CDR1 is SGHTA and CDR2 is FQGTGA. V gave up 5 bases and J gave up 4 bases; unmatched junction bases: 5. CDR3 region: CASSLGGEYNEQFF. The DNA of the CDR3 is TGTGCCAGCAGCCTGGGGGGGGAGTACAATGAGCAGTTCTTC.

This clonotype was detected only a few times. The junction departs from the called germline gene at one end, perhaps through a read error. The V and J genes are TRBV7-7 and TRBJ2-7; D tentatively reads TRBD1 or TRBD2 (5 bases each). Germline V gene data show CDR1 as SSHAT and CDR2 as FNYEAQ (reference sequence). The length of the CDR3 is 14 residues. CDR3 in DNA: TGTGCTAGCAGCTTGAGGGACGGCCCCTACGAGCAGTACTTC. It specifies CASSLRDGPYEQYF.

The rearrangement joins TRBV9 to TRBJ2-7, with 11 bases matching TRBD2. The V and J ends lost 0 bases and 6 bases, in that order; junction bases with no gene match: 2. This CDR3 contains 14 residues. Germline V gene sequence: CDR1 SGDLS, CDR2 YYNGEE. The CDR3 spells CASSVEGTSGEQYF. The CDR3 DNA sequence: TGTGCCAGCAGCGTAGAGGGGACTAGCGGCGAGCAGTACTTC.

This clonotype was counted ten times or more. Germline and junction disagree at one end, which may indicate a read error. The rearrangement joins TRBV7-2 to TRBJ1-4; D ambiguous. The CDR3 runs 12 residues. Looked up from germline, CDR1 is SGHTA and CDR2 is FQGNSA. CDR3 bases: TGTGCCAGCAGCTTACAAGGCAGGAGCATGATTTTT. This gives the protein CASSLQGRSMIF.

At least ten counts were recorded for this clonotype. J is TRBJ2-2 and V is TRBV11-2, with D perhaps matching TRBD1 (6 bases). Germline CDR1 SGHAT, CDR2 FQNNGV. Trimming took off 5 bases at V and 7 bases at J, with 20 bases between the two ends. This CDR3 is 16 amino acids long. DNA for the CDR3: TGTGCCAGCAGCACCATCAGGAACAGGGTGATCGGGGAGCTGTTTTTT. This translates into CASSTIRNRVIGELFF.

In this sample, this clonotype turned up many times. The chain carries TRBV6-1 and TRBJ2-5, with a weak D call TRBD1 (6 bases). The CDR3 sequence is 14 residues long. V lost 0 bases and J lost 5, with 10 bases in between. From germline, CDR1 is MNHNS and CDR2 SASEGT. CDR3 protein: CASSEAGARETQYF. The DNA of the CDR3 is TGTGCCAGCAGTGAAGCGGGGGCGCGGGAGACCCAGTACTTC.

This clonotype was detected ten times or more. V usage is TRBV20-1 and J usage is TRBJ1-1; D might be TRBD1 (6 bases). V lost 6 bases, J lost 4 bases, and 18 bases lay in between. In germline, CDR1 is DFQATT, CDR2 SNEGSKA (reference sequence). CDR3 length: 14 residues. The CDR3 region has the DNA TGCAGTGCAGGGGAACAGGGTACGGGCACTGAAGCTTTCTTT. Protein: CSAGEQGTGTEAFF.

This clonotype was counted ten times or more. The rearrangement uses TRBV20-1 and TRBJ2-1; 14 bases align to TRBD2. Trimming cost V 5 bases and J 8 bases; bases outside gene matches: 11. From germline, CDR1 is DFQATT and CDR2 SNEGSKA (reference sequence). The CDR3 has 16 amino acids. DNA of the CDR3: TGCAGTGCTGATCCGGGACTAGCGGGAGTTCTAGATGAGCAGTTCTTC. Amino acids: CSADPGLAGVLDEQFF.

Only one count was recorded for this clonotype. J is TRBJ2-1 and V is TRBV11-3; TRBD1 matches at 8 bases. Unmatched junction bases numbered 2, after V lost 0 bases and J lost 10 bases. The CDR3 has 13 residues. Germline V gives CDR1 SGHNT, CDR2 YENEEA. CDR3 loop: CASSLDRDREQFF. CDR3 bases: TGTGCCAGCAGCTTAGATCGGGACAGGGAGCAGTTCTTC.

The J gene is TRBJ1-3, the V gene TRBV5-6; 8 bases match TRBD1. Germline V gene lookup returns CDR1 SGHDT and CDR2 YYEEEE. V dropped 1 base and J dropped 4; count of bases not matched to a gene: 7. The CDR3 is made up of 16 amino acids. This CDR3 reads CASSLLGQGAGNTIYF. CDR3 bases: TGTGCCAGCAGCTTGTTAGGGCAGGGGGCAGGAAACACCATATATTTT.

For the CDR3, the DNA is TGTGCCAGTCGCGGCCTGAGGACAGGGGGTAACTCTGGGGCCAACGTCCTGACTTTC. It encodes CASRGLRTGGNSGANVLTF. The gene calls are TRBV19 and TRBJ2-6; 10 positions agree with TRBD1. With V trimmed by 8 bases and J by 0 bases, 13 bases remained unmatched. The germline gives CDR1 LNHDA, CDR2 SQIVND (reference sequence). The CDR3 contains 19 residues.

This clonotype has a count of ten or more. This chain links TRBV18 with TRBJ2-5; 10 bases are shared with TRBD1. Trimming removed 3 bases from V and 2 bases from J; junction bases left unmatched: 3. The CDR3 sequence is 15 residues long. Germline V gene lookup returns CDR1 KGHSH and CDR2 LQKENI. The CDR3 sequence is CASSPTGGQQETQYF. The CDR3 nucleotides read TGTGCCAGCTCACCGACAGGGGGCCAGCAAGAGACCCAGTACTTC.

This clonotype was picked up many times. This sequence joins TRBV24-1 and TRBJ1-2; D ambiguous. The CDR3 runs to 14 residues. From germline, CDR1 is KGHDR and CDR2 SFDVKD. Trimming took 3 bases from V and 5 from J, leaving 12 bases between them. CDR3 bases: TGTGCCACCAGTGATCCCGGACTGGGGTATGGCTACACCTTC. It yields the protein CATSDPGLGYGYTF.

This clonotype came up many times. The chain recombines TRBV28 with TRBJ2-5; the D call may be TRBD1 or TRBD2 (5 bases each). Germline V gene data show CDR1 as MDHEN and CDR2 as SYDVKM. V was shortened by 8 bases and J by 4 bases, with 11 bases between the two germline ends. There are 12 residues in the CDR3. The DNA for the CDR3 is TGTGCCAGCGCCGGGGACGTAGAGACCCAGTACTTC. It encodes CASAGDVETQYF.